This T cell receptor (beta chain) was sequenced during a study of CD8+ T cells in alopecia areata. The overall study: Percentage of affected scalp area was the basis on which treated patients' severity was scored. Study-level points and caveats: Mice showed TCR sharing more clearly than patients did, possibly owing to HLA. Both scalp clonality and the expanded CD8+ clones among the top 100 showed a significant decrease with tofacitinib.

This clone was recorded only once. Its antigen is not identified. Extraction of RNA preceded its reverse transcription into cDNA, which served as the sequencing template. Sequencing used immunoSEQ multiplex PCR; TCRdb keeps in-frame clones, though not all of them. The profile shows 150,000 to 250,000 clones, 50% to 60% of them singletons. Sample treatment: oral pan-JAK inhibitor, 5-10 mg twice daily. Here the sequenced sample was CD4+ T cells sorted from blood, taken at week 4, from a patient treated with tofacitinib. The clonotype originates from a human donor with alopecia areata.

For the CDR3, the DNA is TGTGCCAGCAGCCCGGGGGGGACAGAAGAGACCCAGTACTTC. Protein product: CASSPGGTEETQYF. The chain is built from TRBV5-4 and TRBJ2-5; tentative D call: TRBD2 (8 bases). CDR1 and CDR2 (germline): SGHNT, YYREEE (reference sequence). The CDR3 runs 14 residues. Trimming cost V 4 bases and J 3 bases, with 13 bases left between them.